Listed below are T cell receptor beta chains from one sample, sequenced in a study of blood T cell dynamics during melanoma immunotherapy. The data were produced by immunoSEQ multiplex PCR, yet TCRdb's version contains in-frame clones alone and is incomplete. The sample records around 13,000 clones, less than 85% being singletons. Source: blood, taken from a patient treated with checkpoint blockade. The receptors stem from a human donor with melanoma. The CDR3 runs from the conserved cysteine through the conserved F or W. Each record gives: V gene, CDR3 protein.

v_gene: TRBV5-6; CDR3aa: CASSSLYEQYF
v_gene: TRBV9; CDR3aa: CASSSDRGQSSGNTIYF
v_gene: TRBV7-9; CDR3aa: CASSLAQGAFEKLFF
v_gene: TRBV5-5; CDR3aa: CASSLTRADTGELFF
v_gene: TRBV10-3; CDR3aa: CAISPTGDNQPQHF
v_gene: TRBV2; CDR3aa: CASSEWQGAYNEQFF
v_gene: TRBV27; CDR3aa: CASSLFAGSYEQYF
v_gene: TRBV9; CDR3aa: CASSATEGRQPQHF
v_gene: TRBV7-2; CDR3aa: CASSLTSGPYEQYF
v_gene: TRBV5-5; CDR3aa: CASSLGGRGVPYEQYF
v_gene: TRBV5-1; CDR3aa: CASSLETPKPNNEQFF
v_gene: TRBV5-1; CDR3aa: CASSRGAGSYGYTF
v_gene: TRBV7-6; CDR3aa: CASSGGQSHEQYF
v_gene: TRBV6-4; CDR3aa: CASRRDTQGADTQYF
v_gene: TRBV19; CDR3aa: CASSKQPSWSTEAFF
v_gene: TRBV5-4; CDR3aa: CASSPSGLSSYNEQFF
v_gene: TRBV14; CDR3aa: CASSPWTERTDTQYF
v_gene: TRBV2; CDR3aa: CASSEFSTGELFF
v_gene: TRBV28; CDR3aa: CASSPRGPGNEQFF
v_gene: TRBV4-2; CDR3aa: CASSQAVGGNEQFF
v_gene: TRBV6-4; CDR3aa: CARGTERNTIYF
v_gene: TRBV5-5; CDR3aa: CASSLVGGASSPLHF
v_gene: TRBV1; CDR3aa: CTSAAHVHEQYF
v_gene: TRBV7-9; CDR3aa: CASSLLGQANTEAFF
v_gene: TRBV9; CDR3aa: CASSPQSGANEKLFF
v_gene: TRBV28; CDR3aa: CASRYSRGEGTEAFF
v_gene: TRBV30; CDR3aa: CAWSSGTDNSPLHF
v_gene: TRBV6-5; CDR3aa: CASSYRGVTEAFF
v_gene: TRBV28; CDR3aa: CASSFSGPRADTQYF
v_gene: TRBV21-1; CDR3aa: CASSKKGNSNQPQHF
v_gene: TRBV5-1; CDR3aa: CASSLGLAGESPPTDTQYF
v_gene: TRBV30; CDR3aa: CAWSVGGKDQPQHF
v_gene: TRBV7-2; CDR3aa: CASSLDRLAQYF
v_gene: TRBV7-9; CDR3aa: CASSLVRGLTEAFF
v_gene: TRBV5-1; CDR3aa: CASSLAPSGGSSSYEQYF
v_gene: TRBV9; CDR3aa: CASSVEAVSYDEQFF
v_gene: TRBV28; CDR3aa: CASSSGGVAVF
v_gene: TRBV5-1; CDR3aa: CASSLSFSTGGNEQYF
v_gene: TRBV19; CDR3aa: CASSIGGQGREQYF
v_gene: TRBV7-2; CDR3aa: CASSLDIGRWYEQYF
v_gene: TRBV30; CDR3aa: CAWSRFRGGNTIYF
v_gene: TRBV5-6; CDR3aa: CASSIRDRGAQETQYF
v_gene: TRBV11-2; CDR3aa: CASSSDRGLSSPLHF
v_gene: TRBV5-6; CDR3aa: CASSFLQPNTEAFF
v_gene: TRBV7-8; CDR3aa: CASSLGGGANEQFF
v_gene: TRBV11-2; CDR3aa: CASSMHGPYEQYF
v_gene: TRBV27; CDR3aa: CASSRPTGTSGNTYEQYF
v_gene: TRBV19; CDR3aa: CASTRTGDNQPQHF
v_gene: TRBV7-7; CDR3aa: CASSSTATGELFF
v_gene: TRBV7-9; CDR3aa: CASSFTGGAWRGYTF
v_gene: TRBV7-7; CDR3aa: CASSLWGLYGYTF
v_gene: TRBV5-6; CDR3aa: CASSLGWRNTEAFF
v_gene: TRBV9; CDR3aa: CASSVVVGEEQFF